A selection of T cell receptor beta chains follows, all from one sample in a study of blood T cell repertoires in COVID-19. Some clones are missing from TCRdb's copy, which holds only in-frame ones; the method was immunoSEQ multiplex PCR. Among roughly 30,000 clones, 65% to 85% were seen once, and the ten largest hold about a sixth. The source material was peripheral blood. The origin of the receptors is a woman aged 60 to 75 with acute or convalescent COVID-19. The conserved cysteine and the conserved F or W are not part of the CDR3 here. Each record gives: V gene, J gene, D gene, CDR3 protein. A D gene is named only where the DNA matches it firmly.

TRBV5-5	TRBJ2-2	TRBD1	ASSLRTGQNTGELF
TRBV21-1	TRBJ2-7	NA	ASSKGRGDRGYEQY
TRBV7-2	TRBJ1-2	NA	ASSLATAEGYT
TRBV29-1	TRBJ1-2	TRBD1	SVGDRANGYT
TRBV28	TRBJ2-2	NA	ASSLVRPGELF
TRBV2	TRBJ2-7	TRBD2	ASTAGGTYEQY
TRBV4-2	TRBJ1-1	NA	ASSQVARVF
TRBV20-1	TRBJ2-4	NA	SARQGNIQY
TRBV6-9	TRBJ2-3	TRBD2	ASRAGGHSTDTQY
TRBV5-1	TRBJ1-1	TRBD1	ASRARGESEAF
TRBV19	TRBJ1-3	NA	ASMEGLRGNTIY
TRBV11-3	TRBJ2-7	NA	ASSLKRGGEQY
TRBV5-1	TRBJ2-3	TRBD1	ASSPYRGDTDTQY
TRBV7-8	TRBJ2-7	TRBD1	ASSFSGQVHYEQY
TRBV6-6	TRBJ2-1	NA	ASSPIPGQLKNEQF
TRBV12-5	TRBJ1-2	NA	ASGAGLNYGYT
TRBV4-2	TRBJ1-2	NA	ASSQDGSVEGRYT
TRBV19	TRBJ2-2	TRBD2	ASGKRGANTGELF
TRBV7-8	TRBJ1-1	NA	ASSLYDLRNTEAF
TRBV9	TRBJ1-1	NA	ASSVSLGSMNTEAF
TRBV24-1	TRBJ2-7	NA	ATSKPGSYEQY
TRBV5-1	TRBJ1-2	NA	ASSLGTREVYGYT